Below are 5 T cell receptor beta chains sequenced from a single sample in a study of PD-1 blockade in classical Hodgkin lymphoma. All the patients suffered relapse after autologous stem cell transplantation, and brentuximab vedotin exposure differed. TCRdb's copy holds only in-frame clones and misses some; the assay was immunoSEQ multiplex PCR. The sample holds 100,000 to 120,000 clones, roughly nine tenths seen once. This sample comprised peripheral blood mononuclear cells (PBMCs), obtained before the second cycle of nivolumab. The receptors stem from a human donor with classical Hodgkin lymphoma.

The chain uses TRBV6-1 and TRBJ2-7, with D possibly being TRBD2 (5 bases). The CDR3 covers 13 residues. V gave up 11 bases and J gave up 2 bases, with 16 bases separating them. Germline-derived CDR1 and CDR2 are MNHNS and SASEGT. CDR3 region: CAGQEDLTYEQYF. The CDR3 DNA reads TGTGCCGGCCAGGAGGACCTTACCTACGAGCAGTACTTC.

V and J are TRBV7-2 and TRBJ2-3, with D perhaps TRBD1 (7 bases). The CDR3 totals 16 residues. CDR1 SGHTA and CDR2 FQGNSA come from the germline V gene. The V and J ends lost 5 bases and 0 bases respectively, with 15 bases between them. The CDR3 region has the DNA TGTGCCAGCAGCCCGCGGGACAGTATTAGCACAGATACGCAGTATTTT. Translation gives CASSPRDSISTDTQYF.

The CDR3 protein is CASSLGRAGELFF. CDR3 nucleotides: TGTGCCAGCAGCTTAGGAAGAGCCGGGGAGCTGTTTTTT. The rearrangement links TRBV7-2 to TRBJ2-2, with D unclear. The CDR3 has 13 residues. From germline, CDR1 is SGHTA and CDR2 FQGNSA. V was clipped by 1 base and J by 6 bases, with 6 bases between them. Drawing the rest from reference TRBV7-2 and TRBJ2-2, the complete variable domain is GAGVSQSPSNKVTEKGKDVELRCDPISGHTALYWYRQSLGQGLEFLIYFQGNSAPDKSGLPSDRFSAERTGGSVSTLTIQRTQQEDSAVYLCASSLGRAGELFFGEGSRLTVL.

The chain recombines TRBV6-1 with TRBJ1-6, with D unclear. V lost 0 bases to trimming and J lost 8 bases, with 11 bases between them. CDR3 length equals 15 residues. Germline V gene data show CDR1 as MNHNS and CDR2 as SASEGT. The DNA for the CDR3 is TGTGCCAGCAGTGAAGCGCACAGAAGCCATTCACCCCTCCACTTT. Its protein is CASSEAHRSHSPLHF.

This chain links TRBV29-1 with TRBJ2-7; 8 bases are shared with TRBD1. The CDR3 length is 12 residues. The trim removed 6 bases at V and 2 bases at J, leaving 3 bases unmatched. Germline CDR1 SQVTM, CDR2 ANQGSEA. The CDR3 region has the DNA TGCAGCGTCTCGGACAGGGCCTACGAGCAGTACTTC. Translated, it gives CSVSDRAYEQYF.